This T cell receptor beta chain came from a study of T cells after yellow fever vaccination. Study information: With SMART-Seq v4 Ultra Low Input, the fractions containing low cell numbers were prepared. Study-wide results and limits: Contaminating bulk clonotypes could be abundant in FACS-sorted repertoires. A secondary response was less intense yet reached its peak sooner, at day 5 versus 15.

TCR cDNA was made by 5'RACE template switching, adding a universal primer site and UMIs. TCRdb processed the 5' RACE reads anew with MiXCR; each CDR3 protein has one entry. The sample lists roughly 180,000 distinct CDR3 sequences, approximately 6.2% occurring once. Notes on this clonotype: Its cognate antigen is unknown.

Germline CDR1 LGHDT, CDR2 YNNKEL (reference sequence). The CDR3 has 16 amino acids. Trimming removed 7 bases from V and 1 base from J; junction bases left unmatched: 11. This specimen was CD4+ T cells sorted from PBMCs, taken on the day of the first yellow fever vaccination. The source of this sequence is a man in his late teens or twenties who received the YFV17D yellow fever vaccine. This chain uses TRBV3-1 with TRBJ2-3; 7 bases are shared with TRBD1. The CDR3 loop reads CASTPSTGEGTDTQYF. The CDR3 nucleotides read TGTGCCAGCACTCCCTCTACAGGGGAAGGCACAGATACGCAGTATTTT.